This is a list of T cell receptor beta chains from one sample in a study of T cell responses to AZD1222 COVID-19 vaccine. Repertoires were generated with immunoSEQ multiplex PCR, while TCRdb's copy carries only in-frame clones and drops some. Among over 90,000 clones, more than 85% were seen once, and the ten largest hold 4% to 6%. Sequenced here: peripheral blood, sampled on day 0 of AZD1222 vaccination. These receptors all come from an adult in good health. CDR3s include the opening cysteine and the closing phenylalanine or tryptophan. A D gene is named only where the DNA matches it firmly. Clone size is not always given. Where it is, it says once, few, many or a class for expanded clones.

CASSWASGGSGNTIYF TGTGCCAGCAGCTGGGCGTCTGGGGGCTCTGGAAACACCATATATTTT TRBV6-2/TRBV6-3 - TRBJ1-3 -
CASSVSDRGYEQYF TGTGCCAGCAGCGTAAGTGACAGGGGATACGAGCAGTACTTC TRBV9 few TRBJ2-7 TRBD1
CALIRGRELFF TGTGCCCTGATACGCGGGAGGGAGCTGTTTTTT TRBV30 - TRBJ2-2 -
CASREGLTTYEQYF TGCGCCAGCAGGGAGGGTCTGACTACCTACGAGCAGTACTTC TRBV5-1 - TRBJ2-7 -
CASTLGTGVSYEQYF TGTGCCAGCACCCTGGGGACAGGGGTCTCCTACGAGCAGTACTTC TRBV11-2 - TRBJ2-7 TRBD1
CASSYPGGANEKLFF TGTGCCAGCAGTTACCCAGGGGGAGCTAATGAAAAACTGTTTTTT TRBV6-6 - TRBJ1-4 TRBD1
CASRADGGYTF TGTGCCAGCAGGGCCGACGGGGGCTACACCTTC TRBV6-6 - TRBJ1-2 -
CASSINDGGTEAFF TGTGCCAGTAGTATAAACGACGGGGGCACTGAAGCTTTCTTT TRBV19 - TRBJ1-1 -
CASSDGGAEAFF TGTGCCAGCAGTGACGGCGGTGCTGAAGCTTTCTTT TRBV25-1 few TRBJ1-1 -
CASSTRQEGETQYF TGTGCCAGTAGTACCCGACAGGAGGGAGAGACCCAGTACTTC TRBV19 - TRBJ2-5 -
CASSAGLAGDNEQFF TGTGCCAGTAGTGCGGGACTAGCGGGAGACAATGAGCAGTTCTTC TRBV19 few TRBJ2-1 TRBD2
CASSLTGTPNTEAFF TGTGCCAGCAGCTTGACCGGGACACCGAACACTGAAGCTTTCTTT TRBV5-6 - TRBJ1-1 -
CASRPGGADTEAFF TGTGCCAGCAGACCAGGGGGCGCGGACACTGAAGCTTTCTTT TRBV28 - TRBJ1-1 TRBD1
CASSLTSGGATEAFF TGTGCCAGCAGCTTAACCAGTGGGGGGGCAACTGAAGCTTTCTTT TRBV7-3 few TRBJ1-1 -
CASSTGNTGELFF TGTGCCAGCAGTACGGGGAACACCGGGGAGCTGTTTTTT TRBV7-3 - TRBJ2-2 -
CASSGRGQLLLSDTQYF TGTGCCAGCAGCGGAAGGGGACAGCTACTTCTCTCAGATACGCAGTATTTT TRBV6-2/TRBV6-3 - TRBJ2-3 TRBD1
CASSPDEGSYNSPLHF TGTGCCAGCAGCCCGGACGAGGGCTCCTATAATTCACCCCTCCACTTT TRBV5-4 - TRBJ1-6 -
CAWSSGAGDTQYF TGTGCCTGGAGTTCGGGGGCAGGGGATACGCAGTATTTT TRBV30 - TRBJ2-3 -
CASSINSNQPQHF TGTGCCAGCAGTATAAATAGCAATCAGCCCCAGCATTTT TRBV28 - TRBJ1-5 -
CASSIPGTGSSFF TGTGCCAGCAGCATACCCGGGACAGGGTCGTCTTTCTTT TRBV7-9 - TRBJ1-1 TRBD1
CASSFGYGYTF TGTGCCAGCAGTTTCGGATATGGCTACACCTTC TRBV28 - TRBJ1-2 -
CSVGDRASSPLHF TGCAGCGTTGGGGACAGGGCTTCTTCACCCCTCCACTTT TRBV29-1 once TRBJ1-6 TRBD1
CASSYSSGRYEQYF TGTGCCAGCAGTTACTCGAGTGGGAGATACGAGCAGTACTTC TRBV6-5 - TRBJ2-7 -
CASLDQIGNQPQHF TGTGCCAGCCTAGATCAGATTGGGAATCAGCCCCAGCATTTT TRBV28 - TRBJ1-5 -
CAWSMGTGNGYTF TGTGCCTGGAGTATGGGGACAGGGAATGGCTACACCTTC TRBV30 - TRBJ1-2 TRBD1
CASSLGYQNTEAFF TGTGCCAGCAGCTTAGGATATCAGAACACTGAAGCTTTCTTT TRBV7-9 many TRBJ1-1 -
CASSYNYEQYF TGTGCCAGCTCCTACAACTACGAGCAGTACTTC TRBV18 few TRBJ2-7 -
CASDPGSAGNEQFF TGTGCCAGCGATCCCGGGTCTGCGGGGAATGAGCAGTTCTTC TRBV7-9 once TRBJ2-1 -
CASSADLAGAADTQYF TGTGCCAGCAGTGCAGACCTAGCGGGGGCCGCCGATACGCAGTATTTT TRBV6-1 - TRBJ2-3 TRBD2
CASSFRPSYEQYF TGTGCCAGCAGCTTCCGTCCATCCTACGAGCAGTACTTC TRBV7-8 - TRBJ2-7 -
CASSSMGQPYEQYF TGTGCCAGCAGCTCTATGGGACAGCCCTACGAGCAGTACTTC TRBV7-2 - TRBJ2-7 TRBD1
CAISPGTSKNTGELFF TGTGCCATCAGCCCCGGGACAAGCAAGAACACCGGGGAGCTGTTTTTT TRBV10-3 - TRBJ2-2 -